The 8 T cell receptor beta chains in this list originate from one sample, sequenced in a study of blood T cell repertoires in COVID-19. Some clones are missing from TCRdb's copy, which holds only in-frame ones; the method was immunoSEQ multiplex PCR. The sample holds roughly 320,000 clones, roughly 90% seen once. Sequencing was done on a sample of peripheral blood. The receptors shown here come from a woman aged 30 to 39 with COVID-19, enrolled during active disease.

For this clone: This sample includes further DNA sequences coding for the same CDR3. The J gene is TRBJ2-7, the V gene TRBV14; TRBD1 is a possible D gene (6 bases). V lost 4 bases, J lost 3 bases, and 10 bases lay in between. Germline values: CDR1 SGHDN, CDR2 FVKESK. This CDR3 is built from 13 residues. The CDR3 loop is CASSPGQGYEQYF. DNA of the CDR3: TGTGCCAGCAGCCCGGGACAAGGCTACGAGCAGTACTTC.

The chain combines TRBV24-1 with TRBJ1-2; D ambiguous. Trimming stripped 4 bases from V and 7 bases from J, with 15 bases between. In germline, CDR1 is KGHDR, CDR2 SFDVKD. This CDR3 comprises 14 residues. CDR3 nucleotides: TGTGCCACCAGTGACACCGAGGCGGCGGGTGGCTACACCTTC. This encodes CATSDTEAAGGYTF.

The CDR3 is CASSQLVGQVYGYTF. CDR3 sequence (DNA): TGTGCCAGCAGCCAACTGGTTGGGCAGGTATATGGCTACACCTTC. The chain combines TRBV6-5 with TRBJ1-2; D is ambiguous. V was trimmed by 6 bases and J by 5 bases, leaving 19 bases between them. CDR1 is MNHEY, CDR2 SVGAGI, per germline. This CDR3 is built from 15 residues.

The chain joins TRBV28 to TRBJ2-3; D uncertain. This CDR3 spans 12 amino acids. Per germline, CDR1 MDHEN and CDR2 SYDVKM. V was shortened by 5 bases and J by 12 bases, with 15 bases between the two germline ends. CDR3 DNA: TGTGCCAGCAGTCCCTACTTGGGCCCCCAGTATTTT. It is translated as CASSPYLGPQYF.

The chain employs TRBV5-5 and TRBJ1-2; the match to TRBD1 covers 9 bases. V lost 4 bases to trimming and J lost 7 bases; unmatched junction nucleotides: 11. From germline, CDR1 is SGHKS and CDR2 YYEKEE (reference sequence). The CDR3 spans 15 residues. CDR3 residues: CASSTTGQGMAGYTF. The CDR3 nucleotides are TGTGCCAGCAGCACAACCGGACAGGGGATGGCTGGCTACACCTTC.

The J gene is TRBJ2-5, the V gene TRBV4-2, with D perhaps TRBD2 (5 bases). The CDR3 spans 17 residues. Germline CDR1 LGHNA, CDR2 YNFKEQ. V dropped 0 bases and J dropped 2 bases, with 16 bases sitting between them. The DNA of the CDR3 is TGTGCCAGCAGCCAAGAAAGGTCACTAGGAGTTCAAGAGACCCAGTACTTC. It codes for CASSQERSLGVQETQYF.

The V and J genes are TRBV10-3 and TRBJ1-2; TRBD1 agrees at 7 bases. The CDR3 contains 16 residues. The ends lost 2 bases at V and 7 bases at J; junction bases unmatched: 13. Germline V lookup: CDR1 ENHRY, CDR2 SYGVKD. This chain's CDR3 is CAISETSTGAWGGYTF. CDR3 sequence (DNA): TGTGCCATCAGTGAGACTTCTACAGGGGCCTGGGGTGGCTACACCTTC.

This clone has just one count. The chain couples TRBV4-3 to TRBJ2-1; 8 bases agree with TRBD2. The CDR3 extends over 15 amino acids. Germline CDR1 is LGHNA and CDR2 is YSLEER. The V segment lost 1 base and the J segment 8 bases; nucleotides outside the gene matches: 7. CDR3 in DNA: TGCGCCAGCAGCCAAGGCGGGGGGTTAGGGGATGAGCAGTTCTTC. Translation: CASSQGGGLGDEQFF.